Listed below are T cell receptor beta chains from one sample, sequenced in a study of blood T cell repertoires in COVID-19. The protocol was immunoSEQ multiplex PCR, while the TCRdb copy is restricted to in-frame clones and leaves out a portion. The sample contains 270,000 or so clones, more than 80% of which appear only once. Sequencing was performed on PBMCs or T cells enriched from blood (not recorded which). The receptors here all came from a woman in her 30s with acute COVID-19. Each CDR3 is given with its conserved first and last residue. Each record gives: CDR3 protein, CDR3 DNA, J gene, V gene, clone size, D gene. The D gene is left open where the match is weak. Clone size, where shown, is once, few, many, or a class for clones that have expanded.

cdr3_aa: CASSEMDTSYEQYF
cdr3_nt: TGTGCCAGCAGTGAAATGGACACTTCCTACGAGCAGTACTTC
j_call: TRBJ2-7
v_call: TRBV6-1
clone_size: -
d_call: -

cdr3_aa: CASSLGEDSPYNEQFF
cdr3_nt: TGTGCCAGCAGCCTGGGAGAGGACAGTCCATACAATGAGCAGTTCTTC
j_call: TRBJ2-1
v_call: TRBV7-6
clone_size: -
d_call: -

cdr3_aa: CASSSRALTSTDTQYF
cdr3_nt: TGTGCCAGCAGCTCTAGAGCGCTTACTAGCACAGATACGCAGTATTTT
j_call: TRBJ2-3
v_call: TRBV7-2
clone_size: -
d_call: -

cdr3_aa: CASSLDGGTEAFF
cdr3_nt: TGTGCCAGCAGCTTAGACGGCGGGACTGAAGCTTTCTTT
j_call: TRBJ1-1
v_call: TRBV11-1
clone_size: -
d_call: -

cdr3_aa: CASSETGGKLEQFF
cdr3_nt: TGTGCCAGCAGCGAGACAGGGGGCAAACTTGAGCAGTTCTTC
j_call: TRBJ2-1
v_call: TRBV11-2
clone_size: -
d_call: TRBD1

cdr3_aa: CATGQAREQYF
cdr3_nt: TGTGCCACCGGACAGGCCCGCGAGCAGTACTTC
j_call: TRBJ2-7
v_call: TRBV28
clone_size: -
d_call: TRBD1

cdr3_aa: CASGLVLGGGLGETQYF
cdr3_nt: TGTGCTAGTGGTTTGGTACTCGGAGGGGGCCTGGGAGAGACCCAGTACTTC
j_call: TRBJ2-5
v_call: TRBV12-5
clone_size: -
d_call: -

cdr3_aa: CASSRFFSGDYGYTF
cdr3_nt: TGCGCCAGCAGCCGTTTCTTTTCAGGGGATTATGGCTACACCTTC
j_call: TRBJ1-2
v_call: TRBV5-1
clone_size: once
d_call: -

cdr3_aa: CAISGQGQGSRGYTF
cdr3_nt: TGTGCCATCAGTGGGCAGGGACAGGGTTCACGGGGCTACACCTTC
j_call: TRBJ1-2
v_call: TRBV10-3
clone_size: -
d_call: TRBD1

cdr3_aa: CASSLGDRAYNEQFF
cdr3_nt: TGTGCCAGCAGCTTAGGGGACAGGGCCTACAATGAGCAGTTCTTC
j_call: TRBJ2-1
v_call: TRBV11-3
clone_size: -
d_call: TRBD1

cdr3_aa: CASSLVIMGTSANEQYF
cdr3_nt: TGTGCCAGCAGCTTGGTGATCATGGGGACTAGCGCAAATGAGCAGTACTTC
j_call: TRBJ2-7
v_call: TRBV5-4
clone_size: -
d_call: TRBD2

cdr3_aa: CASSRDRNTEAFF
cdr3_nt: TGTGCCAGCAGCCGCGACAGAAACACTGAAGCTTTCTTT
j_call: TRBJ1-1
v_call: TRBV7-2
clone_size: -
d_call: -

cdr3_aa: CASQMGQGGQPQHF
cdr3_nt: TGTGCCAGCCAAATGGGACAGGGAGGTCAGCCCCAGCATTTT
j_call: TRBJ1-5
v_call: TRBV2
clone_size: -
d_call: TRBD1

cdr3_aa: CASSKNAKDRSNQPQHF
cdr3_nt: TGTGCCAGCAGCAAAAATGCAAAGGACAGGTCGAATCAGCCCCAGCATTTT
j_call: TRBJ1-5
v_call: TRBV21-1
clone_size: -
d_call: -

cdr3_aa: CATSRDRETQYF
cdr3_nt: TGTGCCACCAGCAGGGACAGGGAGACCCAGTACTTC
j_call: TRBJ2-5
v_call: TRBV15
clone_size: -
d_call: TRBD1

cdr3_aa: CASSDNQGVGYTF
cdr3_nt: TGTGCCAGCAGTGATAACCAGGGGGTTGGCTACACCTTC
j_call: TRBJ1-2
v_call: TRBV6-4
clone_size: -
d_call: TRBD1

cdr3_aa: CATSDSTGATNEKLFF
cdr3_nt: TGTGCCACCAGTGATTCGACAGGAGCAACTAATGAAAAACTGTTTTTT
j_call: TRBJ1-4
v_call: TRBV24-1
clone_size: -
d_call: -

cdr3_aa: CASSLSQGGDTQYF
cdr3_nt: TGTGCCAGCAGCCTATCTCAGGGAGGGGATACGCAGTATTTT
j_call: TRBJ2-3
v_call: TRBV7-6
clone_size: once
d_call: TRBD2

cdr3_aa: CASSKALRTLALRHTQYF
cdr3_nt: TGTGCCAGCAGCAAGGCTCTCAGAACACTGGCACTACGACATACGCAGTATTTT
j_call: TRBJ2-3
v_call: TRBV7-2
clone_size: -
d_call: -

cdr3_aa: CASSYSRHSMNTEAFF
cdr3_nt: TGTGCCAGCAGTTACTCGAGACACTCCATGAACACTGAAGCTTTCTTT
j_call: TRBJ1-1
v_call: TRBV6-5
clone_size: -
d_call: -

cdr3_aa: CAISVDRGGAYEQYF
cdr3_nt: TGTGCCATCAGTGTCGACAGGGGGGGGGCCTACGAGCAGTACTTC
j_call: TRBJ2-7
v_call: TRBV10-3
clone_size: once
d_call: TRBD1

cdr3_aa: CASSQDLGGQGALSLHF
cdr3_nt: TGCGCCAGCAGCCAAGATCTGGGAGGGCAGGGGGCTCTATCCCTCCACTTT
j_call: TRBJ1-6
v_call: TRBV4-3
clone_size: -
d_call: TRBD1

cdr3_aa: CASSSLLAGAQETQYF
cdr3_nt: TGTGCCAGCAGTTCGCTACTAGCGGGAGCTCAAGAGACCCAGTACTTC
j_call: TRBJ2-5
v_call: TRBV6-5
clone_size: -
d_call: TRBD2

cdr3_aa: CASSLGTVAPSSYNEQFF
cdr3_nt: TGTGCCAGCAGCTTAGGAACGGTAGCGCCGAGCTCCTACAATGAGCAGTTCTTC
j_call: TRBJ2-1
v_call: TRBV7-8
clone_size: -
d_call: -

cdr3_aa: CASSRLAGGGEQYF
cdr3_nt: TGTGCCAGCAGTCGTCTAGCGGGAGGCGGCGAGCAGTACTTC
j_call: TRBJ2-7
v_call: TRBV28
clone_size: few
d_call: TRBD2

cdr3_aa: CASSSSGGGNTGELFF
cdr3_nt: TGTGCCAGCAGCTCGTCCGGGGGGGGGAACACCGGGGAGCTGTTTTTT
j_call: TRBJ2-2
v_call: TRBV5-4
clone_size: -
d_call: TRBD2

cdr3_aa: CASSGDSRNQPQHF
cdr3_nt: TGTGCCAGCAGTGGGGACAGCCGCAATCAGCCCCAGCATTTT
j_call: TRBJ1-5
v_call: TRBV2
clone_size: once
d_call: TRBD1

cdr3_aa: CASSPPGPRTNTEAFF
cdr3_nt: TGTGCCAGCTCACCACCTGGCCCCCGGACTAACACTGAAGCTTTCTTT
j_call: TRBJ1-1
v_call: TRBV18
clone_size: -
d_call: -

cdr3_aa: CASSRGGVLEQYF
cdr3_nt: TGCGCCAGCAGCCGCGGGGGGGTACTCGAGCAGTACTTC
j_call: TRBJ2-7
v_call: TRBV4-1
clone_size: many
d_call: TRBD2

cdr3_aa: CASTDLGMTSGNKDTQYF
cdr3_nt: TGTGCCAGCACCGACCTAGGGATGACTAGCGGGAACAAAGATACGCAGTATTTT
j_call: TRBJ2-3
v_call: TRBV28
clone_size: -
d_call: TRBD2

cdr3_aa: CASSVTPGTGGSEQYF
cdr3_nt: TGCGCCAGCAGCGTTACTCCCGGGACAGGGGGTAGCGAGCAGTACTTC
j_call: TRBJ2-7
v_call: TRBV4-3
clone_size: -
d_call: TRBD1

cdr3_aa: CASSYSQGGSPLHF
cdr3_nt: TGTGCCAGCAGTTATTCACAGGGAGGGTCACCCCTCCACTTT
j_call: TRBJ1-6
v_call: TRBV6-6
clone_size: -
d_call: -

cdr3_aa: CSASPSAPYEQYF
cdr3_nt: TGCAGTGCTAGTCCCAGCGCTCCCTACGAGCAGTACTTC
j_call: TRBJ2-7
v_call: TRBV20-1
clone_size: -
d_call: -

cdr3_aa: CASSSRGALNEKLFF
cdr3_nt: TGTGCCAGCAGTTCCCGGGGAGCCCTTAATGAAAAACTGTTTTTT
j_call: TRBJ1-4
v_call: TRBV6-6
clone_size: -
d_call: -

cdr3_aa: CASSKTENYGYTF
cdr3_nt: TGTGCCAGCAGCAAGACAGAAAACTATGGCTACACCTTC
j_call: TRBJ1-2
v_call: TRBV4-2
clone_size: -
d_call: -

cdr3_aa: CSATLNIQYF
cdr3_nt: TGCAGTGCTACACTAAACATTCAGTACTTC
j_call: TRBJ2-4
v_call: TRBV20-1
clone_size: -
d_call: -

cdr3_aa: CASSVGLAGSNEQYF
cdr3_nt: TGTGCCAGCAGCGTGGGACTAGCGGGAAGCAACGAGCAGTACTTC
j_call: TRBJ2-7
v_call: TRBV9
clone_size: -
d_call: TRBD2

cdr3_aa: CASSLGTSGRPDTQYF
cdr3_nt: TGTGCCAGCAGTTTAGGGACTAGCGGGAGACCAGATACGCAGTATTTT
j_call: TRBJ2-3
v_call: TRBV27
clone_size: -
d_call: TRBD2

cdr3_aa: CASSESTTGAGPTDTQYF
cdr3_nt: TGCGCCAGCAGTGAGTCCACAACCGGTGCGGGTCCCACAGATACGCAGTATTTT
j_call: TRBJ2-3
v_call: TRBV10-1
clone_size: -
d_call: -

cdr3_aa: CASNSGVSETQYF
cdr3_nt: TGTGCCAGCAACTCAGGGGTGTCGGAGACCCAGTACTTC
j_call: TRBJ2-5
v_call: TRBV14
clone_size: -
d_call: -